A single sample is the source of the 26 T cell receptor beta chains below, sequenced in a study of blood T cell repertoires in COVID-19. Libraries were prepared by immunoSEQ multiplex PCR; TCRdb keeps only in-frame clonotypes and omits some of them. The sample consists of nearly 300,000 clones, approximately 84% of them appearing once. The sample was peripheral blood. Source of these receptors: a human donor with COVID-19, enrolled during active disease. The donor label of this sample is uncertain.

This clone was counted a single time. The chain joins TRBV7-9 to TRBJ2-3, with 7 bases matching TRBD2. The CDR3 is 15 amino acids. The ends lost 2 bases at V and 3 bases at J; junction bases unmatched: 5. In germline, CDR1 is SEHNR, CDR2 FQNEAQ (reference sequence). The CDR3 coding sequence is TGTGCCAGCAGCTTACGGGCGGGAGCAACAGATACGCAGTATTTT. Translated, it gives CASSLRAGATDTQYF.

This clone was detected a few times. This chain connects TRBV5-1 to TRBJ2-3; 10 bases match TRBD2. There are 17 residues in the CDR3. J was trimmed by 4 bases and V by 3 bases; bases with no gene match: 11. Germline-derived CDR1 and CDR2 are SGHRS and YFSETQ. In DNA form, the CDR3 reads TGCGCCAGCAGCTCGGAATCCAGCGGGAGGGGGGCAGATACGCAGTATTTT. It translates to CASSSESSGRGADTQYF.

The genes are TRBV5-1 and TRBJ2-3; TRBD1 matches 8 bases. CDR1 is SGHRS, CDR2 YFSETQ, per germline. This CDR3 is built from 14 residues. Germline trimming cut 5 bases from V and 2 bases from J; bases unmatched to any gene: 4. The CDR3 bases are TGCGCCAGCAGGCAGACAGGGGACACAGATACGCAGTATTTT. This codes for CASRQTGDTDTQYF.

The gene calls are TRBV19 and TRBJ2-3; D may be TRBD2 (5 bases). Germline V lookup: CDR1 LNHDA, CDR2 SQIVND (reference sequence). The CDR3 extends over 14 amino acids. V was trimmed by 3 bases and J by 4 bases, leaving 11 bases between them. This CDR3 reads CASSIWASPDTQYF. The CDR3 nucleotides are TGTGCCAGTAGTATCTGGGCTAGCCCAGATACGCAGTATTTT.

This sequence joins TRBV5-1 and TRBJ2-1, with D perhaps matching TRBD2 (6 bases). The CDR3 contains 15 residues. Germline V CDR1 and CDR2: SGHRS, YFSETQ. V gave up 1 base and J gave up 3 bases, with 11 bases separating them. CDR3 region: CASSLSGGDYNEQFF. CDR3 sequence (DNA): TGCGCCAGCAGCTTGTCTGGCGGGGACTACAATGAGCAGTTCTTC.

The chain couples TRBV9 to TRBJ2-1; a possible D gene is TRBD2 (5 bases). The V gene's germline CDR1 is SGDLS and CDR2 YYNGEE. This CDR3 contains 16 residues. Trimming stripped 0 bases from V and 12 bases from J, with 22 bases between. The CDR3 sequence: CASSVEDGSTTRVQFF. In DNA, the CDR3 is TGTGCCAGCAGCGTAGAGGACGGCTCGACTACCCGGGTGCAGTTCTTC.

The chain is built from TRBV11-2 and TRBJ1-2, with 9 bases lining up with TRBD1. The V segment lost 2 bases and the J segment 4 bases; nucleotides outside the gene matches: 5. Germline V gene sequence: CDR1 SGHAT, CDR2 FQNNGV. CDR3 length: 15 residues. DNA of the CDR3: TGTGCCAGCAGCTTATCAGGGACAGGGCGCTATGGCTACACCTTC. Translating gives CASSLSGTGRYGYTF. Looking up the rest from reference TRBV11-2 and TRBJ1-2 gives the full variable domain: EAGVAQSPRYKIIEKRQSVAFWCNPISGHATLYWYQQILGQGPKLLIQFQNNGVVDDSQLPKDRFSAERLKGVDSTLKIQPAKLEDSAVYLCASSLSGTGRYGYTFGSGTRLTVV.

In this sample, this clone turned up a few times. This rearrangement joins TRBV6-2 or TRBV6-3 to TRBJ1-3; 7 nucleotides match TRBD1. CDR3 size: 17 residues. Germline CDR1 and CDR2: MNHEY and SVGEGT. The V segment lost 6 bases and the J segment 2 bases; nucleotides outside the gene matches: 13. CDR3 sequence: CASSPQGQLGPGNTIYF. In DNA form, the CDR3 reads TGTGCCAGCAGCCCTCAGGGACAGTTGGGCCCTGGAAACACCATATATTTT.

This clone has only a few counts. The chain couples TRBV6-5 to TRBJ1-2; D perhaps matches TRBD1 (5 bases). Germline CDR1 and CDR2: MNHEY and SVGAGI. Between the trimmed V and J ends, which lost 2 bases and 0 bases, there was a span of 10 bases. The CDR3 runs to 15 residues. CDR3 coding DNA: TGTGCCAGCAGTTACCAGGGTTCTGCTAACTATGGCTACACCTTC. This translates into CASSYQGSANYGYTF.

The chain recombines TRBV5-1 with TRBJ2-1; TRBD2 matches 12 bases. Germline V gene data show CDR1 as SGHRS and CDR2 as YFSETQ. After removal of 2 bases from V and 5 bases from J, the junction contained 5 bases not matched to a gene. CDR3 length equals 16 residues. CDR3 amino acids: CASSFTSGRLNNEQFF. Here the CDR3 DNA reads TGCGCCAGCAGCTTTACTAGCGGGAGGCTTAACAATGAGCAGTTCTTC.

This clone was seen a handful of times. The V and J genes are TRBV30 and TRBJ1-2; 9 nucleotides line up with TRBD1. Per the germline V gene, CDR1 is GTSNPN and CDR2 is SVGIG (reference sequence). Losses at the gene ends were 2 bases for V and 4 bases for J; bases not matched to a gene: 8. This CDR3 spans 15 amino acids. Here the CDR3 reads CAWSPDRGGGYGYTF. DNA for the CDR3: TGTGCCTGGAGTCCCGACAGGGGGGGCGGCTATGGCTACACCTTC.

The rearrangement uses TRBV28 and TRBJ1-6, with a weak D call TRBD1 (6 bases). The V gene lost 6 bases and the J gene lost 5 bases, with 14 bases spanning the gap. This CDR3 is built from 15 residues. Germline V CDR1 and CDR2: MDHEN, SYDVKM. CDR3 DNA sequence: TGTGCCAGCAGGTTCGGACAGCTAAATAATTCACCCCTCCACTTT. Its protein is CASRFGQLNNSPLHF.

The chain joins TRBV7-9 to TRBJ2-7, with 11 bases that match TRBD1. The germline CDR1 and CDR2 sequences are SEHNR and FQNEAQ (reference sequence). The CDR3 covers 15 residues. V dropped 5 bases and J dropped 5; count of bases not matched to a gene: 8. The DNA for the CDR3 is TGTGCCAGCAGCCAAGCAGGGACAGGGGGGAACGAGCAGTACTTC. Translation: CASSQAGTGGNEQYF. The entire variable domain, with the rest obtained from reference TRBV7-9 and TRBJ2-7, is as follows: DTGVSQNPRHKITKRGQNVTFRCDPISEHNRLYWYRQTLGQGPEFLTYFQNEAQLEKSRLLSDRFSAERPKGSFSTLEIQRTEQGDSAMYLCASSQAGTGGNEQYFGPGTRLTVT.

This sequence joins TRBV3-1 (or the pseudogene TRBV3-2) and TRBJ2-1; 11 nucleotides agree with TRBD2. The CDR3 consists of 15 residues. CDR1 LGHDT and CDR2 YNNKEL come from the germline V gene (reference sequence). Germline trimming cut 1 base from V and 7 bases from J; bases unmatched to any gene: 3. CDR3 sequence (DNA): TGTGCCAGCAGCCAAGTCACTAGCGGGAGTAATGAGCAGTTCTTC. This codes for CASSQVTSGSNEQFF.

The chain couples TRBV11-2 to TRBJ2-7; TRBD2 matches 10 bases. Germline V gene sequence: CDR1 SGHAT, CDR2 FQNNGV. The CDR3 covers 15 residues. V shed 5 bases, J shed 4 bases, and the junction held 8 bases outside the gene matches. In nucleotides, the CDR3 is TGTGCCAGCAGCGGGTATGCTAGCGGGAGTTACGAGCAGTACTTC. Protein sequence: CASSGYASGSYEQYF.

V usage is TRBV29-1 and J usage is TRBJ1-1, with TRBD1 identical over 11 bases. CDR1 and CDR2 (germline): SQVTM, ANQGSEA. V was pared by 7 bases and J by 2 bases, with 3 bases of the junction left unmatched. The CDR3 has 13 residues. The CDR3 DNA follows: TGCAGCGCCAGGACAGGGGGCAACACTGAAGCTTTCTTT. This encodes CSARTGGNTEAFF.

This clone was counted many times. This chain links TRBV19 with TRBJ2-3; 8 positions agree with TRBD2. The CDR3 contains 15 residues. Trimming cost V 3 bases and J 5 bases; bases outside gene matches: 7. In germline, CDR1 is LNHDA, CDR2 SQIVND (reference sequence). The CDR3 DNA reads TGTGCCAGTAGTATGGTAGCGCTAGCGGGAGATACGCAGTATTTT. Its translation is CASSMVALAGDTQYF.

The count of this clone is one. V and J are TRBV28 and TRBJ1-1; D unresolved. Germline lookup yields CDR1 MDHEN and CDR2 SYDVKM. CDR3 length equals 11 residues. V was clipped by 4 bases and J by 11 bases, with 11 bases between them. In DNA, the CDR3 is TGTGCCAGCAGTTCTTGGAGTTACGCTTTCTTT. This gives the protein CASSSWSYAFF.

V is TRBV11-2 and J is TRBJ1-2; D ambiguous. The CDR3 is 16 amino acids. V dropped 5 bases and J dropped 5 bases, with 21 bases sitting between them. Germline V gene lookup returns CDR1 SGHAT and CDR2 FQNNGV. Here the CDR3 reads CASSSLDTVGFYGYTF. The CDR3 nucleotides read TGTGCCAGCAGCAGCTTAGATACGGTTGGTTTTTATGGCTACACCTTC.

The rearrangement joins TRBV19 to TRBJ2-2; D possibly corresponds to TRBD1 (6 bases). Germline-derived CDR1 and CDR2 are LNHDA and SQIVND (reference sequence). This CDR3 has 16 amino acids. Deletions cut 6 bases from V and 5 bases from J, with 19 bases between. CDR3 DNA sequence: TGTGCCAGTAGGAGTCCGGGCAGGGGAGTAACCGGGGAGCTGTTTTTT. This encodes CASRSPGRGVTGELFF.

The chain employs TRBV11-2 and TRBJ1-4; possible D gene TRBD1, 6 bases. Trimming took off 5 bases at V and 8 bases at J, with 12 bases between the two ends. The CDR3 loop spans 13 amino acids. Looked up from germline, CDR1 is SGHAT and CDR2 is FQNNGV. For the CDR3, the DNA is TGTGCCAGCAGCCCCGGGACACTCGAAAAACTGTTTTTT. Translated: CASSPGTLEKLFF.

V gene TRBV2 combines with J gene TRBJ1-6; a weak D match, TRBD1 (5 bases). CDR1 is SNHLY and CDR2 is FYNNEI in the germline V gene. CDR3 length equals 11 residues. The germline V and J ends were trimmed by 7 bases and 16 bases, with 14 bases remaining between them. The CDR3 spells CASTTVYNLHF. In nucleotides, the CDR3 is TGTGCCAGCACGACAGTTTATAATCTCCACTTT.

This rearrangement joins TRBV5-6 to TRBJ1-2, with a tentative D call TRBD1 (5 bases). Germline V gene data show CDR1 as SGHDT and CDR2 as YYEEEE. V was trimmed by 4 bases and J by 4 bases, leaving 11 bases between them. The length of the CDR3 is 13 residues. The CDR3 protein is CASSQDTTYGYTF. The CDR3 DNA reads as TGTGCCAGCAGCCAGGACACGACCTATGGCTACACCTTC.

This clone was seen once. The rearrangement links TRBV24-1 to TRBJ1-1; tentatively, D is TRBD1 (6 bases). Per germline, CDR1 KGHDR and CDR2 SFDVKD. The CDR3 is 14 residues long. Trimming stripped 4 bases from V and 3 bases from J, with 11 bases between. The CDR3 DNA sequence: TGTGCCACCAGTGACGGGACATCCGACACTGAAGCTTTCTTT. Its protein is CATSDGTSDTEAFF.

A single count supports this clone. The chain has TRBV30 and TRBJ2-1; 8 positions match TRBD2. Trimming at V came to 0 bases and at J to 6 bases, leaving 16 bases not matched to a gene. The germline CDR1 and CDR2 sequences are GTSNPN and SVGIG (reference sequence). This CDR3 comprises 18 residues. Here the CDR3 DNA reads TGTGCCTGGAGTGTATTACCGTTTTGGAGCGGGAGTTTCAATGAGCAGTTCTTC. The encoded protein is CAWSVLPFWSGSFNEQFF.

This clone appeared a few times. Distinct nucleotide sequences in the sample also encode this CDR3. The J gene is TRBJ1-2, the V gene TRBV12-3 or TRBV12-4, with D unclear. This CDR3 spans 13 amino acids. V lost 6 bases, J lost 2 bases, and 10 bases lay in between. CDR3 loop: CASSLTGNYGYTF. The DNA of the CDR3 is TGTGCCAGCAGCTTGACGGGAAACTATGGCTACACCTTC.